Listed here are 21 T cell receptor beta chains from one sample, sequenced in a study of CD8 T cells in Susac syndrome. The RNA input was about 0.5 to 1 ug, and it was reverse transcribed with random hexamers. TCRdb processed the immunoSEQ multiplex PCR reads anew with MiXCR; each CDR3 protein has one entry. The repertoire has some 150,000 distinct CDR3 sequences, 94% of them found once; the top ten carry 0.25% to 0.3%. The sample taken for sequencing was CD8+ T cells from PBMCs. The receptors stem from a human donor in good health.

CDR3 loop: CASRGGPNTGELFF. CDR3 nucleotide sequence: TGTGCCAGCAGAGGGGGGCCGAACACCGGGGAGCTGTTTTTT. The J gene is TRBJ2-2, the V gene TRBV7-9; D is possibly TRBD1 or TRBD2 (6 bases each). The CDR3 contains 14 residues. The V and J ends lost 6 bases and 0 bases respectively, with 8 bases between them. Germline CDR1 and CDR2: SEHNR and FQNEAQ (reference sequence).

The chain employs TRBV13 and TRBJ2-1; possibly TRBD2 for D (6 bases). Germline CDR1 reads PRHDT; CDR2 reads FYEKMQ (reference sequence). V was shortened by 5 bases and J by 8 bases, with 22 bases between the two germline ends. CDR3 length: 16 amino acids. DNA for the CDR3: TGTGCCAGCAGCCCACCTGGGGTCGGGGGTTTCGATGAGCAGTTCTTC. Encoded protein: CASSPPGVGGFDEQFF. The whole variable domain, filled in from reference TRBV13 and TRBJ2-1, reads AAGVIQSPRHLIKEKRETATLKCYPIPRHDTVYWYQQGPGQDPQFLISFYEKMQSDKGSIPDRFSAQQFSDYHSELNMSSLELGDSALYFCASSPPGVGGFDEQFFGPGTRLTVL.

Here the CDR3 DNA reads TGTGCCAGCTCGGTTAGCGGGCTCACAGATACGCAGTATTTT. It is translated as CASSVSGLTDTQYF. The V call is TRBV28, the J call TRBJ2-3, with 7 bases aligning to TRBD2. This CDR3 is 14 amino acids long. The V segment lost 8 bases and the J segment 2 bases; nucleotides outside the gene matches: 7. CDR1 and CDR2 from the germline V gene are MDHEN and SYDVKM.

CDR3 nucleotide sequence: TGCAGCGTTGCGTCCCCAGGGCCCTATGGCTACACCTTC. It yields the protein CSVASPGPYGYTF. The J gene is TRBJ1-2, the V gene TRBV29-1; weak D call: TRBD1 (5 bases). Germline CDR1 and CDR2: SQVTM and ANQGSEA. This CDR3 spans 13 amino acids. The V gene lost 4 bases and the J gene lost 4 bases, with 13 bases spanning the gap.

The chain recombines TRBV6-2 or TRBV6-3 with TRBJ2-1; 8 positions match TRBD1. The CDR3 has 14 amino acids. Unmatched junction bases numbered 4, after V lost 6 bases and J lost 3 bases. Germline CDR1 MNHEY, CDR2 SVGEGT. As DNA, the CDR3 is TGTGCCAGCAGATTCGGACAGGGCTACAATGAGCAGTTCTTC. Translation: CASRFGQGYNEQFF.

This chain joins TRBV28 and TRBJ1-5; D not certain. The V end was cut by 1 base, the J end by 6 bases, with 10 bases between. There are 14 residues in the CDR3. Per the germline V gene, CDR1 is MDHEN and CDR2 is SYDVKM. DNA of the CDR3: TGTGCCAGCAGTTTATTCGGGGAGGGTCAGCCCCAGCATTTT. It yields the protein CASSLFGEGQPQHF.

This clonotype has only a few counts. The rearrangement links TRBV7-3 to TRBJ1-2, with 10 positions matching TRBD1. In germline, CDR1 is SGHTA, CDR2 FQGTGA. The ends lost 5 bases at V and 0 bases at J; junction bases unmatched: 3. CDR3 length equals 15 residues. The CDR3 coding sequence is TGTGCCAGCAGCCAGGGACAGGGGTCTAACTATGGCTACACCTTC. Encoded protein: CASSQGQGSNYGYTF.

This rearrangement joins TRBV6-5 to TRBJ1-1, with TRBD1 matching 9 bases. With 5 bases clipped from V and 3 bases from J, the junction kept 4 bases outside the gene matches. The CDR3 covers 14 residues. Germline CDR1 is MNHEY and CDR2 is SVGAGI. CDR3 sequence (DNA): TGTGCCAGCAGTCGGACAGGGGAGGACACTGAAGCTTTCTTT. This encodes CASSRTGEDTEAFF.

CDR3 coding DNA: TGCGCCAGCAGCCAATTTAGCGGGACCTACAATGAGCAGTTCTTC. This sequence encodes CASSQFSGTYNEQFF. This rearrangement joins TRBV4-1 to TRBJ2-1, with TRBD2 matching 8 bases. Germline CDR1 MGHRA, CDR2 YSYEKL. J was trimmed by 2 bases and V by 2 bases; bases with no gene match: 2. This CDR3 spans 15 amino acids.

This chain links TRBV4-1 with TRBJ2-7; 10 nucleotides line up with TRBD2. With V trimmed by 2 bases and J by 4 bases, 5 bases remained unmatched. CDR3 size: 15 residues. The V gene's germline CDR1 is MGHRA and CDR2 YSYEKL. CDR3 nucleotides: TGCGCCAGCAGCCAAAGGGCTAGCGGGAGTTACGAGCAGTACTTC. Its translation is CASSQRASGSYEQYF.

J is TRBJ2-1 and V is TRBV12-5; D gene unclear. Germline lookup yields CDR1 LGHNT and CDR2 FRNRAP. There are 12 residues in the CDR3. Trimming stripped 1 base from V and 12 bases from J, with 10 bases between. The CDR3 reads CASGLGFFGQFF. The CDR3 DNA follows: TGTGCTAGTGGTTTGGGGTTTTTTGGGCAGTTCTTC.

This clonotype was observed a single time. The CDR3 DNA reads as TGTGCCAGCGGGGAGTGGCTTAACGAGCAGTACTTC. Encoded protein: CASGEWLNEQYF. The genes are TRBV6-2 or TRBV6-3 and TRBJ2-7; a weak D match, TRBD2 (5 bases). The CDR3 contains 12 residues. V lost 8 bases and J 5 bases, leaving 13 bases between the germline ends. Germline values: CDR1 MNHEY, CDR2 SVGEGT.

V and J are TRBV28 and TRBJ1-1, with D tentatively TRBD1 (6 bases). The ends were cut back, 3 bases at V and 10 bases at J, with 12 bases in the middle. Germline-derived CDR1 and CDR2 are MDHEN and SYDVKM. The length of the CDR3 is 12 residues. For the CDR3, the DNA is TGTGCCAGCAGTTTTCAGGAAGGGGGAGCTTTCTTT. The encoded protein is CASSFQEGGAFF.

The rearrangement links TRBV6-5 to TRBJ2-3; 7 nucleotides agree with TRBD1. CDR3 length: 13 amino acids. Germline V gives CDR1 MNHEY, CDR2 SVGAGI. V trimming: 10 bases; J trimming: 4 bases; junction bases outside the gene matches: 8. The CDR3 is CATTTGSPDTQYF. Here the CDR3 DNA reads TGTGCCACTACGACAGGGAGCCCAGATACGCAGTATTTT.

In this sample, this clonotype turned up once. The rearrangement uses TRBV6-2 or TRBV6-3 and TRBJ1-5, with D unresolved. V shed 2 bases and J shed 2 bases, with 13 bases lying between them. Germline V gene lookup returns CDR1 MNHEY and CDR2 SVGEGT. There are 16 residues in the CDR3. Here the CDR3 DNA reads TGTGCCAGCAGTTACGAACAGTTTGATGGCAATCAGCCCCAGCATTTT. Amino acids: CASSYEQFDGNQPQHF.

J is TRBJ1-1 and V is TRBV27; the match to TRBD1 covers 7 bases. The CDR3 covers 17 residues. The V and J ends lost 0 bases and 7 bases, in that order; junction bases with no gene match: 14. The germline gives CDR1 MNHEY, CDR2 SMNVEV (reference sequence). The chain's CDR3 is CASSLSAAGGFPSEAFF. In DNA, the CDR3 is TGTGCCAGCAGTTTATCCGCGGCAGGGGGTTTTCCGAGTGAAGCTTTCTTT.

The rearrangement uses TRBV28 and TRBJ1-5, with D hard to call. V lost 3 bases and J lost 3, with 12 bases in between. The CDR3 consists of 15 residues. Germline V gene lookup returns CDR1 MDHEN and CDR2 SYDVKM. CDR3 DNA sequence: TGTGCCAGCAGTTTTTACGCAGGAAACAATCAGCCCCAGCATTTT. Its translation is CASSFYAGNNQPQHF.

This clonotype was seen once. The rearrangement links TRBV28 to TRBJ2-7; D ambiguous. CDR3 length: 13 residues. Trimming shortened V by 6 bases and J by 0 bases, and 9 bases separated the two germline ends. From germline, CDR1 is MDHEN and CDR2 SYDVKM. The CDR3 sequence is CASRSSSSYEQYF. CDR3 DNA sequence: TGTGCCAGCAGGTCATCGAGCTCCTACGAGCAGTACTTC.

CDR3 loop: CSALSDTGELFF. CDR3 DNA sequence: TGCAGCGCGCTGAGTGACACCGGGGAGCTGTTTTTT. The rearrangement joins TRBV29-1 to TRBJ2-2; D ambiguous. Per germline, CDR1 SQVTM and CDR2 ANQGSEA. The CDR3 length is 12 residues. Between the trimmed V and J ends, which lost 7 bases and 3 bases, there was a span of 9 bases.

CDR3 region: CASSITGDSYEQYF. The CDR3 DNA is TGTGCCAGTAGTATAACAGGGGACTCCTACGAGCAGTACTTC. This chain joins TRBV19 and TRBJ2-7; 7 bases match TRBD1. Germline V gives CDR1 LNHDA, CDR2 SQIVND (reference sequence). Trimming took 2 bases from V and 0 from J; bases not matched to a gene: 1. The CDR3 consists of 14 residues. Using reference TRBV19 and TRBJ2-7 for the parts outside the CDR3, the full variable domain is DGGITQSPKYLFRKEGQNVTLSCEQNLNHDAMYWYRQDPGQGLRLIYYSQIVNDFQKGDIAEGYSVSREKKESFPLTVTSAQKNPTAFYLCASSITGDSYEQYFGPGTRLTVT.

The chain has TRBV29-1 and TRBJ2-1; TRBD2 aligns across 9 bases. CDR1 is SQVTM, CDR2 ANQGSEA, per germline. CDR3 length: 15 residues. V was clipped by 4 bases and J by 0 bases; unmatched bases: 4. The CDR3 DNA sequence: TGCAGCGTTGCTAGCGGGGTGAGCTCCTACAATGAGCAGTTCTTC. Its protein product is CSVASGVSSYNEQFF.